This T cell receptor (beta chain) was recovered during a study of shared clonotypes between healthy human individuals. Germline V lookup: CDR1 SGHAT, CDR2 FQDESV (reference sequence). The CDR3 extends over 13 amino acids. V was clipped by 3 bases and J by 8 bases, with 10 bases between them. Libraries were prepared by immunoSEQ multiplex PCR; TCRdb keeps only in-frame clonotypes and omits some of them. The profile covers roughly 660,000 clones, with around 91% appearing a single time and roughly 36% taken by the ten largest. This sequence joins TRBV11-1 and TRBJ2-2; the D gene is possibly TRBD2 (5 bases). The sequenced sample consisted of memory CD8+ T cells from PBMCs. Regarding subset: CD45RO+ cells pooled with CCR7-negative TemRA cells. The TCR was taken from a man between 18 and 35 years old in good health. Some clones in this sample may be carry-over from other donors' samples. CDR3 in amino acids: CASSLLSAGELFF. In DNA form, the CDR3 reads TGTGCCAGCAGCTTGCTTAGCGCGGGGGAGCTGTTTTTT.